What follows are 30 T cell receptor beta chains derived from one specimen sequenced in a study of shared clonotypes between healthy human individuals. Here immunoSEQ multiplex PCR was the method, and the copy in TCRdb shows in-frame clones only, minus some. The data show 2 million to 2.5 million clones, with under 95% seen just once and 0.3% to 0.45% held by the top ten. Sequencing was carried out using naive CD4+ T cells from PBMCs. Subset here: CD45RA+ positively selected. The source of these receptors is a man between 18 and 29 years old in good health. Some clones in this sample may be carry-over from other donors' samples.

The chain employs TRBV29-1 and TRBJ2-7; possibly TRBD1 for D (7 bases). V was cut by 7 bases and J by 5 bases, with 15 bases left in between. This CDR3 is built from 12 residues. CDR1 is SQVTM, CDR2 ANQGSEA, per germline. Here the CDR3 reads CSAWTGGNEQYF. Here the CDR3 DNA reads TGCAGCGCTTGGACAGGCGGGAACGAGCAGTACTTC.

The table lists this clone with a count of one. This sequence joins TRBV15 and TRBJ1-1; D is unresolved. The germline V gene encodes CDR1 LNHNV and CDR2 YYDKDF (reference sequence). The CDR3 is 13 amino acids. Trimming shortened V by 6 bases and J by 2 bases, and 10 bases separated the two germline ends. The CDR3 reads CATRQLLNTEAFF. CDR3 bases: TGTGCCACCAGACAGCTACTTAACACTGAAGCTTTCTTT.

The chain recombines TRBV28 with TRBJ1-1; D gene uncertain. CDR3 length equals 14 residues. Trimming removed 6 bases from V and 5 bases from J, with 16 bases in between. CDR1 and CDR2 from the germline V gene are MDHEN and SYDVKM. CDR3 sequence: CASSAPGLSTEAFF. Here the CDR3 DNA reads TGTGCCAGCAGCGCCCCCGGGCTCAGTACTGAAGCTTTCTTT.

The J gene is TRBJ2-7, the V gene TRBV6-5, with D possibly being TRBD1 or TRBD2 (6 bases each). CDR1 is MNHEY and CDR2 is SVGAGI in the germline V gene. Trimming removed 3 bases from V and 6 bases from J, with 15 bases in between. The CDR3 extends over 14 amino acids. The CDR3, as DNA: TGTGCCAGCAGTTATCCGGGGGCTACCTCCGAGCAGTACTTC. Its translation is CASSYPGATSEQYF.

V usage is TRBV27 and J usage is TRBJ2-1; D possibly matches TRBD1 or TRBD2 (5 bases each). The germline gives CDR1 MNHEY, CDR2 SMNVEV (reference sequence). This CDR3 is built from 14 residues. The ends were cut back, 2 bases at V and 6 bases at J, with 11 bases in the middle. The CDR3 region has the DNA TGTGCCAGCAGTTTAACGGGGCTGATCAATGAGCAGTTCTTC. Translated: CASSLTGLINEQFF.

This clone was seen only once. The chain has TRBV11-3 and TRBJ2-1, with TRBD2 matching 7 bases. The germline V gene has CDR1 SGHNT and CDR2 YENEEA. The CDR3 runs 15 residues. V lost 4 bases to trimming and J lost 12 bases; unmatched junction nucleotides: 15. In DNA, the CDR3 is TGTGCCAGCAGCTCAGGCGGCGGGAGCCACCGAACGCAGTTCTTC. It is translated as CASSSGGGSHRTQFF.

The rearrangement joins TRBV2 to TRBJ2-7, with unresolved D. V gave up 2 bases and J gave up 6 bases, with 8 bases separating them. This CDR3 has 12 amino acids. Germline-derived CDR1 and CDR2 are SNHLY and FYNNEI. The chain's CDR3 is CASSELKAEQYF. CDR3 nucleotide sequence: TGTGCCAGCAGTGAACTCAAGGCCGAGCAGTACTTC.

The chain employs TRBV29-1 and TRBJ2-5, with TRBD1 identical over 7 bases. From germline, CDR1 is SQVTM and CDR2 ANQGSEA. With V trimmed by 4 bases and J by 12 bases, 11 bases remained unmatched. The CDR3 is 12 residues long. For the CDR3, the DNA is TGCAGCGTTGTTGCGGACCCTACAGGGGAGTACTTC. It is translated as CSVVADPTGEYF.

The chain joins TRBV5-1 to TRBJ2-5; tentative D call: TRBD2 (5 bases). V gave up 3 bases and J gave up 2 bases, with 11 bases separating them. This CDR3 contains 14 residues. Germline V gene lookup returns CDR1 SGHRS and CDR2 YFSETQ. The DNA for the CDR3 is TGCGCCAGCAGCTCGCCTAGCCGACAAGAGACCCAGTACTTC. It encodes CASSSPSRQETQYF.

The chain joins TRBV2 to TRBJ2-3; TRBD2 matches at 9 bases. The CDR3 is 16 amino acids. Germline V gives CDR1 SNHLY, CDR2 FYNNEI. The J segment lost 4 bases and the V segment lost 7 bases, leaving 12 bases of the junction unmatched. CDR3 region: CASKRLAGVRADTQYF. CDR3 DNA sequence: TGTGCCAGCAAGAGGTTAGCGGGAGTGAGGGCAGATACGCAGTATTTT.

The chain carries TRBV28 and TRBJ1-4, with D possibly TRBD1 on 5 matching bases. V was cut by 3 bases and J by 3 bases, with 14 bases left in between. Germline V gene data show CDR1 as MDHEN and CDR2 as SYDVKM. The CDR3 loop spans 16 amino acids. The CDR3 DNA follows: TGTGCCAGCAGTTTGTCCAGGGAAGGGGCTAATGAAAAACTGTTTTTT. Protein product: CASSLSREGANEKLFF.

The chain has TRBV11-2 and TRBJ2-2, with TRBD1 matching 9 bases. The CDR3 is 15 residues long. J lost 5 bases, V lost 4 bases, and 5 bases had no gene match. Germline loops: CDR1 SGHAT, CDR2 FQNNGV. Here the CDR3 DNA reads TGTGCCAGCAGCTACGGGACAGGGTATACCGGGGAGCTGTTTTTT. Amino acid sequence: CASSYGTGYTGELFF.

The rearrangement uses TRBV5-1 and TRBJ1-2, with TRBD1 identical over 10 bases. Unmatched junction bases numbered 12, after V lost 0 bases and J lost 7 bases. The germline gives CDR1 SGHRS, CDR2 YFSETQ. The CDR3 sequence is 17 residues long. CDR3 sequence reads: CASSLAPLPGTGAGYTF. CDR3 nucleotides: TGCGCCAGCAGCTTGGCCCCTCTCCCCGGGACAGGGGCTGGCTACACCTTC.

This clone was found once. The chain employs TRBV19 and TRBJ1-1; 7 positions agree with TRBD1. Germline values: CDR1 LNHDA, CDR2 SQIVND (reference sequence). This CDR3 has 15 residues. With V trimmed by 0 bases and J by 1 base, 2 bases remained unmatched. CDR3 coding DNA: TGTGCCAGTAGTATAGAGGGACAGCGGAACACTGAAGCTTTCTTT. Its protein is CASSIEGQRNTEAFF.

V usage is TRBV2 and J usage is TRBJ1-1; 8 nucleotides align to TRBD1. Germline CDR1 is SNHLY and CDR2 is FYNNEI. The length of the CDR3 is 15 residues. V lost 5 bases and J lost 2; bases outside the gene matches: 7. The CDR3 protein is CASSIYQGANTEAFF. CDR3 bases: TGTGCCAGCAGTATATACCAGGGGGCCAACACTGAAGCTTTCTTT.

The chain links TRBV2 to TRBJ1-3; unclear D gene. Per the germline V gene, CDR1 is SNHLY and CDR2 is FYNNEI. Trimming removed 2 bases at V and 0 bases at J, with 8 bases between. CDR3 length equals 15 residues. The CDR3 DNA reads TGTGCCAGCAGTGAAAGGAGGGCCTCTGGAAACACCATATATTTT. This encodes CASSERRASGNTIYF. Drawing the rest from reference TRBV2 and TRBJ1-3, the complete variable domain is EPEVTQTPSHQVTQMGQEVILRCVPISNHLYFYWYRQILGQKVEFLVSFYNNEISEKSEIFDDQFSVERPDGSNFTLKIRSTKLEDSAMYFCASSERRASGNTIYFGEGSWLTVV.

The chain links TRBV18 to TRBJ1-1; D is uncertain. Germline values: CDR1 KGHSH, CDR2 LQKENI. V was clipped by 3 bases and J by 1 base, with 12 bases between them. This CDR3 has 15 amino acids. CDR3 loop: CASSPILSQNTEAFF. CDR3 coding DNA: TGTGCCAGCTCACCTATTTTAAGCCAGAACACTGAAGCTTTCTTT. Full variable domain (outside the CDR3, taken from reference TRBV18 and TRBJ1-1): NAGVMQNPRHLVRRRGQEARLRCSPMKGHSHVYWYRQLPEEGLKFMVYLQKENIIDESGMPKERFSAEFPKEGPSILRIQQVVRGDSAAYFCASSPILSQNTEAFFGQGTRLTVV.

J is TRBJ1-1 and V is TRBV19; D is uncertain. Germline values: CDR1 LNHDA, CDR2 SQIVND (reference sequence). V lost 9 bases and J 4 bases, leaving 12 bases between the germline ends. The CDR3 is 12 residues long. Here the CDR3 reads CASTKWPTEAFF. In DNA, the CDR3 is TGTGCCAGCACCAAATGGCCCACTGAAGCTTTCTTT.

On this clone itself: The sample carries other DNA sequences with the same CDR3. The rearrangement uses TRBV27 and TRBJ2-7; 8 positions match TRBD2. V lost 2 bases and J lost 1; bases outside the gene matches: 7. Germline V gives CDR1 MNHEY, CDR2 SMNVEV (reference sequence). There are 16 residues in the CDR3. The CDR3 sequence: CASSLLAREGSYEQYF. In DNA form, the CDR3 reads TGTGCCAGCAGTTTACTAGCCCGGGAGGGATCCTACGAGCAGTACTTC.

Comments on this clone: In the same sample, other DNA sequences code for this CDR3. The chain uses TRBV29-1 and TRBJ1-4; 9 bases map to TRBD1. CDR1 and CDR2 from the germline V gene are SQVTM and ANQGSEA. The CDR3 covers 12 residues. V was clipped by 6 bases and J by 5 bases; unmatched bases: 1. The CDR3 coding sequence is TGCAGCGTACAGGGGGCCAATGAAAAACTGTTTTTT. Protein sequence: CSVQGANEKLFF. Drawing the rest from reference TRBV29-1 and TRBJ1-4, the complete variable domain is SAVISQKPSRDICQRGTSLTIQCQVDSQVTMMFWYRQQPGQSLTLIATANQGSEATYESGFVIDKFPISRPNLTFSTLTVSNMSPEDSSIYLCSVQGANEKLFFGSGTQLSVL.

The rearrangement joins TRBV5-5 to TRBJ1-1; 7 nucleotides align to TRBD1. The V gene's germline CDR1 is SGHKS and CDR2 YYEKEE (reference sequence). This CDR3 is 15 amino acids long. V lost 4 bases, J lost 3 bases, and 9 bases stayed unmatched. CDR3 sequence (DNA): TGTGCCAGCAGCCCAATACGACAGGGAGACACTGAAGCTTTCTTT. Its translation is CASSPIRQGDTEAFF.

The gene calls are TRBV7-2 and TRBJ1-4; tentatively, D is TRBD1 (5 bases). Per germline, CDR1 SGHTA and CDR2 FQGNSA. The CDR3 sequence is 15 residues long. V lost 1 base and J 6 bases, leaving 12 bases between the germline ends. This chain's CDR3 is CASSLGPGGDEKLFF. The CDR3 DNA is TGTGCCAGCAGCTTAGGTCCGGGGGGGGATGAAAAACTGTTTTTT.

V usage is TRBV25-1 and J usage is TRBJ2-3; D not resolved. V was cut by 4 bases and J by 0 bases, with 11 bases left in between. CDR3 size: 15 residues. Germline CDR1 reads MGHDK; CDR2 reads SYGVNS. CDR3: CASSGWVVSTDTQYF. The CDR3, as DNA: TGTGCCAGCAGTGGATGGGTAGTTAGCACAGATACGCAGTATTTT.

With respect to this clone: Other DNA sequences in this specimen translate into the identical CDR3. J is TRBJ2-3 and V is TRBV7-3, with D unresolved. The CDR3 spans 13 residues. Germline V gene sequence: CDR1 SGHTA, CDR2 FQGTGA. V gave up 5 bases and J gave up 0 bases, with 6 bases separating them. CDR3 sequence reads: CASSRGSTDTQYF. The CDR3 nucleotides are TGTGCCAGCAGCCGTGGAAGCACAGATACGCAGTATTTT.

With regard to this clone: In the same sample, other DNA sequences code for this CDR3. This chain uses TRBV29-1 with TRBJ1-5; 7 bases match TRBD1. After removal of 4 bases from V and 3 bases from J, the junction contained 3 bases not matched to a gene. Germline CDR1 SQVTM, CDR2 ANQGSEA. The CDR3 runs 13 residues. The CDR3 sequence: CSVGDRDNQPQHF. CDR3 sequence (DNA): TGCAGCGTTGGCGACAGGGACAATCAGCCCCAGCATTTT.

The rearrangement uses TRBV10-3 and TRBJ2-5; weak D call: TRBD2 (6 bases). The V end lost 6 bases, the J end lost 4 bases, and 12 bases lay between the germline ends. The CDR3 is made up of 13 amino acids. Germline lookup yields CDR1 ENHRY and CDR2 SYGVKD. The CDR3 is CAIRTQGGETQYF. CDR3 nucleotide sequence: TGTGCCATCAGGACCCAGGGAGGAGAGACCCAGTACTTC.

This chain connects TRBV28 to TRBJ2-7; the match to TRBD2 covers 7 bases. The ends lost 4 bases at V and 12 bases at J; junction bases unmatched: 15. This CDR3 is 14 amino acids long. CDR1 is MDHEN and CDR2 is SYDVKM in the germline V gene. The DNA of the CDR3 is TGTGCCAGCAGTTACGGGACTAAATTGAGGATTCCGTACTTC. Amino acids: CASSYGTKLRIPYF.

This chain uses TRBV5-1 with TRBJ2-4; 7 bases are shared with TRBD1. This CDR3 has 14 residues. The germline gives CDR1 SGHRS, CDR2 YFSETQ. Trimming removed 2 bases from V and 2 bases from J; junction bases left unmatched: 1. The DNA for the CDR3 is TGCGCCAGCAGCTTACAGGGGTCCAAAAACATTCAGTACTTC. Protein sequence: CASSLQGSKNIQYF.

This clone was seen just once. The chain links TRBV10-3 to TRBJ2-2; 7 bases match TRBD1. CDR3 length: 17 residues. The V gene end was trimmed by 6 bases and the J gene end by 2 bases; junction bases not matched to a gene: 12. Germline V gene lookup returns CDR1 ENHRY and CDR2 SYGVKD. The CDR3 region has the DNA TGTGCCATCAGGAGGACAGGCGACTCTTTAAACACCGGGGAGCTGTTTTTT. It encodes CAIRRTGDSLNTGELFF.

The chain employs TRBV6-1 and TRBJ1-3; D might be TRBD1 (5 bases). V lost 1 base and J lost 0, with 7 bases in between. This CDR3 has 15 residues. The germline gives CDR1 MNHNS, CDR2 SASEGT. CDR3 nucleotides: TGTGCCAGCAGTGAAGGGGACTTCTCTGGAAACACCATATATTTT. Its protein product is CASSEGDFSGNTIYF.